The 25 T cell receptor beta chains below were found in one sample sequenced in a study of OX40 agonist ivuxolimab in advanced cancers. TCRdb's copy holds only in-frame clones and misses some; the assay was immunoSEQ multiplex PCR. This table has some 59,000 clones, roughly 82% appearing once. Here the sequenced sample was CD4+ or CD8+ T cells sorted from blood, taken in a trial of the OX40 agonist ivuxolimab. These TCRs come from an adult with an advanced solid tumor such as melanoma, head and neck, liver or kidney cancer.

V is TRBV7-2 and J is TRBJ1-4; D remains unclear. With 5 bases removed from V and 8 bases from J, the gap between germline ends came to 12 bases. The germline gives CDR1 SGHTA, CDR2 FQGNSA. CDR3 size: 13 residues. The CDR3 region has the DNA TGTGCCAGCAGCACAATAGGACGCGAAAAACTGTTTTTT. It yields the protein CASSTIGREKLFF.

The table lists this clone with a count of one. One end of the junction is discordant with germline, which a read error may explain. The rearrangement uses TRBV7-8 and TRBJ2-1, with 10 bases aligning to TRBD2. Germline assignment: CDR1 SGHVS and CDR2 FQNEAQ. CDR3 length: 14 residues. In DNA form, the CDR3 reads TGTGCCAGCAGCCTAGCGGGGGTAACGAATGAGCAGTTCTTC. Protein sequence: CASSLAGVTNEQFF.

This chain connects TRBV18 to TRBJ1-3; TRBD1 aligns across 8 bases. Losses at the gene ends were 3 bases for V and 3 bases for J; bases not matched to a gene: 1. Per the germline V gene, CDR1 is KGHSH and CDR2 is LQKENI. This CDR3 comprises 14 residues. As DNA, the CDR3 is TGTGCCAGCTCACCGGACAGGGTTGGAAACACCATATATTTT. Translated: CASSPDRVGNTIYF.

The rearrangement joins TRBV11-2 to TRBJ2-1; 7 nucleotides align to TRBD2. J was trimmed by 3 bases and V by 2 bases; bases with no gene match: 4. Germline CDR1 SGHAT, CDR2 FQNNGV. The CDR3 is 15 residues long. DNA for the CDR3: TGTGCCAGCAGCTTAACTGGGAGGGACTACAATGAGCAGTTCTTC. As protein: CASSLTGRDYNEQFF.

The rearrangement links TRBV19 to TRBJ2-2; 12 nucleotides match TRBD1. CDR1 and CDR2 (germline): LNHDA, SQIVND (reference sequence). Germline trimming cut 6 bases from V and 5 bases from J; bases unmatched to any gene: 4. CDR3 length: 15 amino acids. The DNA for the CDR3 is TGTGCCAGTAGCAGGGACAGGGGGCGTACCGGGGAGCTGTTTTTT. This codes for CASSRDRGRTGELFF.

The rearrangement uses TRBV19 and TRBJ2-3; D possibly corresponds to TRBD2 (7 bases). This CDR3 spans 15 amino acids. V was pared by 10 bases and J by 0 bases, with 17 bases between. Germline V gene lookup returns CDR1 LNHDA and CDR2 SQIVND (reference sequence). Written as DNA, the CDR3 is TGTGCCACAAAGCGGAGGGGGGGAAGCACAGATACGCAGTATTTT. Amino acid sequence: CATKRRGGSTDTQYF. Full variable domain (rest looked up from reference TRBV19 and TRBJ2-3): DGGITQSPKYLFRKEGQNVTLSCEQNLNHDAMYWYRQDPGQGLRLIYYSQIVNDFQKGDIAEGYSVSREKKESFPLTVTSAQKNPTAFYLCATKRRGGSTDTQYFGPGTRLTVL.

V is TRBV21-1 and J is TRBJ2-4; the table calls TRBD2, which could not be checked here. TRBV21-1 is a pseudogene locus. The CDR3 spans 19 residues. CDR3 amino acids: CASSKRGGLAGGAKNIQYF. The CDR3 DNA reads TGTGCCAGCAGCAAAAGGGGGGGACTAGCGGGAGGAGCCAAAAACATTCAGTACTTC.

This clone was counted between two and nine times. The V gene is TRBV28, the J gene TRBJ1-1, with D uncertain. From germline, CDR1 is MDHEN and CDR2 SYDVKM. This CDR3 region has 13 residues. Trimming pared 5 bases from V and 0 bases from J, leaving 7 bases between. DNA for the CDR3: TGTGCCAGCAGTGCCTACCTGAACACTGAAGCTTTCTTT. Translated: CASSAYLNTEAFF.

There are a few counts of this clone. This chain joins TRBV5-1 and TRBJ1-2; 8 bases fit TRBD1. CDR3 length: 14 amino acids. Germline CDR1 is SGHRS and CDR2 is YFSETQ. Losses at the gene ends were 3 bases for V and 6 bases for J; bases not matched to a gene: 7. CDR3 protein: CASSSSTGANGYTF. CDR3 nucleotides: TGCGCCAGCAGCTCCTCGACAGGGGCAAATGGCTACACCTTC.

The V and J genes are TRBV27 and TRBJ1-6; tentative D call: TRBD1 (5 bases). The V and J ends lost 7 bases and 6 bases respectively, with 16 bases between them. This CDR3 is 15 amino acids long. Looked up from germline, CDR1 is MNHEY and CDR2 is SMNVEV (reference sequence). The DNA of the CDR3 is TGTGCCAGCACCAGCGGTGGGGCAGGTAATTCACCCCTCCACTTT. This sequence encodes CASTSGGAGNSPLHF.

This clone was seen just once. This rearrangement joins TRBV9 to TRBJ2-5; D might be TRBD2 (6 bases). V gave up 0 bases and J gave up 5 bases, with 17 bases separating them. This CDR3 has 16 amino acids. CDR1 and CDR2 from the germline V gene are SGDLS and YYNGEE. The CDR3 loop reads CASSVGGLNWGETQYF. As DNA, the CDR3 is TGTGCCAGCAGCGTAGGGGGACTTAACTGGGGGGAGACCCAGTACTTC.

This clone was picked up one time. CDR3 residues: CASSLVPESLRETQYF. The CDR3 DNA sequence: TGTGCCAGCAGCTTAGTCCCCGAGAGTCTCCGGGAGACCCAGTACTTC. V gene TRBV13 combines with J gene TRBJ2-5; no clear D gene. The CDR3 has 16 residues. V was trimmed by 1 base and J by 5 bases, leaving 17 bases between them. Germline V gene sequence: CDR1 PRHDT, CDR2 FYEKMQ (reference sequence).

This clone appeared a few times. The CDR3 DNA sequence: TGTGCCAGCCGTGAGGGACAGCACACCGGGGAGCTGTTTTTT. It codes for CASREGQHTGELFF. The chain links TRBV18 to TRBJ2-2; 7 nucleotides align to TRBD1. Germline trimming cut 8 bases from V and 3 bases from J; bases unmatched to any gene: 6. This CDR3 has 14 amino acids. CDR1 and CDR2 (germline): KGHSH, LQKENI.

V is TRBV7-3 and J is TRBJ2-2; TRBD1 agrees at 7 bases. This CDR3 spans 16 amino acids. Germline V lookup: CDR1 SGHTA, CDR2 FQGTGA. The ends lost 4 bases at V and 2 bases at J; junction bases unmatched: 7. CDR3 protein: CASSSRQGPNTGELFF. For the CDR3, the DNA is TGTGCCAGCAGCTCTCGACAGGGCCCTAACACCGGGGAGCTGTTTTTT.

This clone is a singleton in its sample. V gene TRBV5-4 combines with J gene TRBJ2-7; TRBD1 is a possible D gene (6 bases). Germline assignment: CDR1 SGHNT and CDR2 YYREEE (reference sequence). This CDR3 is 14 amino acids long. V shed 0 bases and J shed 4 bases, with 11 bases lying between them. CDR3 sequence: CASSLDGRGYEQYF. CDR3 coding DNA: TGTGCCAGCAGCTTGGATGGCAGGGGATACGAGCAGTACTTC. Filled out from reference TRBV5-4 and TRBJ2-7, the complete variable domain reads ETGVTQSPTHLIKTRGQQVTLRCSSQSGHNTVSWYQQALGQGPQFIFQYYREEENGRGNFPPRFSGLQFPNYSSELNVNALELDDSALYLCASSLDGRGYEQYFGPGTRLTVT.

V is TRBV27 and J is TRBJ1-2, with D hard to call. The CDR3 length is 13 residues. V was cut by 3 bases and J by 1 base, with 6 bases left in between. The germline CDR1 and CDR2 sequences are MNHEY and SMNVEV (reference sequence). The CDR3 region is CASSLRVNYGYTF. CDR3 bases: TGTGCCAGCAGTTTGCGGGTTAACTATGGCTACACCTTC.

CDR3 sequence (DNA): TGTGCCAGCAAGGCCAGGGGGAACACCGGGGAGCTGTTTTTT. Translated, it gives CASKARGNTGELFF. The V gene is TRBV2, the J gene TRBJ2-2, with a tentative D call TRBD1 (6 bases). V gave up 7 bases and J gave up 1 base, with 10 bases separating them. This CDR3 is 14 amino acids long. The V gene's germline CDR1 is SNHLY and CDR2 FYNNEI.

The J gene is TRBJ1-2, the V gene TRBV5-3; 12 bases line up with TRBD1. TRBV5-3 is labeled an ORF, and its function is uncertain. The CDR3 contains 15 residues. The V gene end was trimmed by 5 bases and the J gene end by 8 bases; junction bases not matched to a gene: 10. DNA for the CDR3: TGTGCCAGAAGGACTGGCGGGACAGGGGGCAGGGGCTACACCTTC. This encodes CARRTGGTGGRGYTF.

The rearrangement links TRBV19 to TRBJ1-1; TRBD1 is a possible D gene (6 bases). Germline V gene sequence: CDR1 LNHDA, CDR2 SQIVND (reference sequence). The CDR3 extends over 15 amino acids. The ends were cut back, 1 base at V and 1 base at J, with 10 bases in the middle. CDR3 nucleotides: TGTGCCAGTAGTATAGGGGGGGGCACGAACACTGAAGCTTTCTTT. Encoded protein: CASSIGGGTNTEAFF.

The chain has TRBV7-2 and TRBJ1-2; D is unclear. The germline V and J ends were trimmed by 5 bases and 2 bases, with 12 bases remaining between them. The CDR3 extends over 14 amino acids. Germline V gene lookup returns CDR1 SGHTA and CDR2 FQGNSA. Written as DNA, the CDR3 is TGTGCCAGCAGCCCACAAACAGAAAACTATGGCTACACCTTC. It translates to CASSPQTENYGYTF.

The chain has TRBV6-5 and TRBJ2-7; D may correspond to TRBD1 or TRBD2 (5 bases each). The V end was cut by 10 bases, the J end by 6 bases, with 22 bases between. CDR3 length: 14 amino acids. CDR1 and CDR2 (germline): MNHEY, SVGAGI. The CDR3 here is CATAPGGRVVEQYF. The DNA for the CDR3 is TGTGCCACCGCCCCAGGAGGCAGGGTGGTCGAGCAGTACTTC.

The chain has TRBV7-2 and TRBJ1-5; D gene unclear. Germline V gene lookup returns CDR1 SGHTA and CDR2 FQGNSA. V was clipped by 1 base and J by 5 bases, with 12 bases between them. This CDR3 has 15 residues. The DNA of the CDR3 is TGTGCCAGCAGCTTAGGGTCCGGGGTTTATCAGCCCCAGCATTTT. Protein sequence: CASSLGSGVYQPQHF.

The rearrangement joins TRBV6-6 to TRBJ2-5; tentative D call: TRBD2 (6 bases). Trimming pared 0 bases from V and 2 bases from J, leaving 7 bases between. CDR3 length: 14 residues. CDR1 is MNHNY, CDR2 SVGAGI, per germline (reference sequence). CDR3 in amino acids: CASSYSGLQETQYF. The DNA for the CDR3 is TGTGCCAGCAGTTACTCGGGACTTCAAGAGACCCAGTACTTC.

The chain recombines TRBV4-3 with TRBJ2-1; D unresolved. The CDR3 spans 16 residues. The V end was cut by 4 bases, the J end by 0 bases, with 13 bases between. The V gene's germline CDR1 is LGHNA and CDR2 YSLEER. This chain's CDR3 is CASSLAWGSSYNEQFF. The DNA for the CDR3 is TGCGCCAGCAGCCTGGCGTGGGGTAGCTCCTACAATGAGCAGTTCTTC.

CDR3 residues: CASSRGEGASPLHF. The DNA of the CDR3 is TGTGCCAGTAGTAGGGGGGAGGGGGCTTCACCCCTCCACTTT. This chain uses TRBV19 with TRBJ1-6, with 7 bases lining up with TRBD1. In germline, CDR1 is LNHDA, CDR2 SQIVND (reference sequence). CDR3 length: 14 residues. J gave up 9 bases and V 4 bases, and 6 bases lay outside the gene matches.